The next 20 T cell receptor beta chains were all read from a single sample in a study of post-analysis software for immune sequencing data. Their cognate antigens are unknown. The TCR beta cDNA libraries contained unique molecular identifiers. TCRdb ran MiXCR on the PCR reads and lists one entry per CDR3 protein. The table lists about 460,000 distinct CDR3 sequences, roughly 45% of them singletons. Study-wide findings and caveats: TRBV segments more frequent in patients than in controls numbered about 5 and included TRBV5-6, TRBV5-1 and TRBV20-1.

The sample comprised blood. These receptors were collected from a girl aged 10 to 17 with multiple sclerosis.

The CDR3 coding sequence is TGTGCCAGCAGCTTATATGGGGATCAGCCCCAGCATTTT. Translated: CASSLYGDQPQHF. The chain carries TRBV7-2 and TRBJ1-5; D remains ambiguous. The CDR3 has 13 amino acids. Germline CDR1 reads SGHTA; CDR2 reads FQGNSA. Trimming took 2 bases from V and 5 from J, leaving 7 bases between them.

In this sample, this clonotype turned up a few times. The chain couples TRBV5-1 to TRBJ2-1; 11 bases are shared with TRBD2. CDR3 length equals 18 residues. Germline loops: CDR1 SGHRS, CDR2 YFSETQ. J was trimmed by 5 bases and V by 1 base; bases with no gene match: 11. The chain's CDR3 is CASSLNWLGSGRDNEQFF. DNA for the CDR3: TGCGCCAGCAGCTTGAATTGGTTGGGTAGCGGGAGGGACAATGAGCAGTTCTTC.

This clonotype was observed a few times. The rearrangement links TRBV20-1 to TRBJ2-7, with TRBD2 as a possible D gene (5 bases). Germline V gene data show CDR1 as DFQATT and CDR2 as SNEGSKA (reference sequence). This CDR3 region has 12 residues. Trimming pared 1 base from V and 7 bases from J, leaving 11 bases between. CDR3: CSARGRTWEQYF. For the CDR3, the DNA is TGCAGTGCTAGAGGGAGGACTTGGGAGCAGTACTTC.

The rearrangement joins TRBV4-1 to TRBJ2-6; TRBD2 matches at 13 bases. Looked up from germline, CDR1 is MGHRA and CDR2 is YSYEKL. This CDR3 comprises 19 residues. V lost 4 bases and J lost 4; bases outside the gene matches: 10. The CDR3 protein is CASSRGLAGEKRGANVLTF. The CDR3 DNA follows: TGCGCCAGCAGCCGCGGACTAGCGGGAGAAAAGAGGGGGGCCAACGTCCTGACTTTC.

This clonotype was seen ten or more times. CDR3 nucleotides: TGCAGTGCTACCCTCCCCGGGTCCTATGGCTACACCTTC. It is translated as CSATLPGSYGYTF. The gene calls are TRBV20-1 and TRBJ1-2; no clear D. The germline gives CDR1 DFQATT, CDR2 SNEGSKA (reference sequence). V gave up 4 bases and J gave up 4 bases, with 13 bases separating them. The CDR3 consists of 13 residues.

In its sample, this clonotype was seen once. One end of the junction varies from germline; a read error may be responsible. The chain recombines TRBV28 with TRBJ2-4; TRBD1 is a possible D gene (5 bases). Matching the DNA end better, TRBJ2-7 makes the J call doubtful. Germline CDR1 reads MDHEN; CDR2 reads SYDVKM. The CDR3 loop spans 12 amino acids. The CDR3 here is CVSRSTVYEQYF. In DNA form, the CDR3 reads TGTGTCAGCAGATCGACAGTGTACGAGCAGTACTTC.

J is TRBJ2-1 and V is TRBV3-1; 7 positions match TRBD2. CDR3 length: 14 residues. Germline CDR1 reads LGHDT; CDR2 reads YNNKEL (reference sequence). V was clipped by 5 bases and J by 6 bases; unmatched bases: 7. This CDR3 is CASSYGLVSNEQFF. CDR3 coding DNA: TGTGCCAGCAGCTACGGACTAGTTTCCAATGAGCAGTTCTTC.

The chain carries TRBV28 and TRBJ2-1; 7 bases line up with TRBD2. The CDR3 is 18 residues long. Germline trimming cut 3 bases from V and 9 bases from J; bases unmatched to any gene: 20. Looked up from germline, CDR1 is MDHEN and CDR2 is SYDVKM. CDR3: CASSLSVLRPSSSGEQFF. The CDR3 DNA is TGTGCCAGCAGTTTGAGCGTCCTCCGGCCCTCATCTAGCGGTGAGCAGTTCTTC.

This clonotype was counted between two and nine times. This sequence joins TRBV5-1 and TRBJ2-3; D is unclear. Germline loops: CDR1 SGHRS, CDR2 YFSETQ. Trimming removed 5 bases from V and 1 base from J, with 11 bases in between. CDR3 length: 14 residues. The CDR3 loop is CASRYNVGTDTQYF. The CDR3 coding sequence is TGCGCCAGCAGGTATAATGTGGGCACAGATACGCAGTATTTT.

The rearrangement uses TRBV4-3 and TRBJ1-1; D gene uncertain. Germline V gene sequence: CDR1 LGHNA, CDR2 YSLEER. This CDR3 contains 14 residues. V gave up 0 bases and J gave up 4 bases, with 9 bases separating them. In DNA, the CDR3 is TGCGCCAGCAGCCAAGAGGGCTTTTTCACTGAAGCTTTCTTT. This translates into CASSQEGFFTEAFF.

The genes are TRBV6-6 and TRBJ2-7, with D tentatively TRBD1 (6 bases). Trimming stripped 5 bases from V and 6 bases from J, with 17 bases between. Germline V gene data show CDR1 as MNHNY and CDR2 as SVGAGI (reference sequence). CDR3 length: 14 residues. CDR3 nucleotide sequence: TGTGCCAGCAGTACCGGCTCAGGGGCGCCCGAGCAGTACTTC. As protein: CASSTGSGAPEQYF.

The chain is built from TRBV6-5 and TRBJ2-3; 11 bases agree with TRBD2. This CDR3 has 15 amino acids. Germline loops: CDR1 MNHEY, CDR2 SVGAGI. Trimming removed 1 base from V and 6 bases from J; junction bases left unmatched: 3. DNA for the CDR3: TGTGCCAGCAGTTACTTACTAGCGGGAGCCGATACGCAGTATTTT. As protein: CASSYLLAGADTQYF.

The chain links TRBV27 to TRBJ1-1; D might be TRBD1 (6 bases). This CDR3 is built from 14 residues. Germline V gene sequence: CDR1 MNHEY, CDR2 SMNVEV (reference sequence). Deletions cut 6 bases from V and 1 base from J, with 12 bases between. The CDR3: CASRLQGKNTEAFF. CDR3 bases: TGTGCCAGCAGGCTACAGGGAAAGAACACTGAAGCTTTCTTT.

The J gene is TRBJ2-1, the V gene TRBV5-1; 7 positions agree with TRBD1. The CDR3 has 16 residues. CDR1 SGHRS and CDR2 YFSETQ come from the germline V gene. The V segment lost 6 bases and the J segment 4 bases; nucleotides outside the gene matches: 13. CDR3 sequence reads: CASNEGAASSYNEQFF. The CDR3 nucleotides read TGCGCCAGCAACGAGGGGGCTGCCTCATCTTACAATGAGCAGTTCTTC. Together with reference TRBV5-1 and TRBJ2-1, the CDR3 gives the full variable domain: KAGVTQTPRYLIKTRGQQVTLSCSPISGHRSVSWYQQTPGQGLQFLFEYFSETQRNKGNFPGRFSGRQFSNSRSEMNVSTLELGDSALYLCASNEGAASSYNEQFFGPGTRLTVL.

The chain couples TRBV6-5 to TRBJ2-7; the match to TRBD1 covers 7 bases. The V segment lost 3 bases and the J segment 0 bases; nucleotides outside the gene matches: 5. Germline CDR1 and CDR2: MNHEY and SVGAGI. This CDR3 has 15 amino acids. This chain's CDR3 is CASSYVTGSSYEQYF. CDR3 DNA sequence: TGTGCCAGCAGTTATGTGACAGGGAGCTCCTACGAGCAGTACTTC.

The rearrangement joins TRBV20-1 to TRBJ2-1, with D uncertain. CDR3 length equals 11 residues. V lost 7 bases, J lost 8 bases, and 12 bases lay in between. The germline CDR1 and CDR2 sequences are DFQATT and SNEGSKA (reference sequence). The CDR3 reads CSVLRSHEQFF. Here the CDR3 DNA reads TGCAGTGTACTACGGTCACATGAGCAGTTCTTC.

In the case of this clonotype: A much larger clone lies a single base off, so this may be a read error. This chain uses TRBV11-1 with TRBJ2-3; D is unresolved. The CDR3 is 13 residues long. Germline lookup yields CDR1 SGHAT and CDR2 FQDESV (reference sequence). V lost 7 bases to trimming and J lost 5 bases, with 13 bases between them. In DNA, the CDR3 is TGTGCCAGCAACTTGTATTCAGGAGATACGCAGTATTTT. The encoded protein is CASNLYSGDTQYF.

This chain uses TRBV6-6 with TRBJ2-3; no definite D call. V was cut by 7 bases and J by 3 bases, with 8 bases left in between. CDR3 length: 12 amino acids. The V gene's germline CDR1 is MNHNY and CDR2 SVGAGI (reference sequence). The CDR3 reads CASTEGTDTQYF. CDR3 coding DNA: TGTGCCAGCACCGAAGGTACAGATACGCAGTATTTT.

The rearrangement joins TRBV27 to TRBJ2-6; possible D gene TRBD2, 5 bases. Germline V gives CDR1 MNHEY, CDR2 SMNVEV (reference sequence). CDR3 length: 16 residues. Trimming removed 5 bases at V and 3 bases at J, with 14 bases between. As DNA, the CDR3 is TGTGCCAGCAGTCCAGGAGGCGTAGTTGGGGCCAACGTCCTGACTTTC. Translation gives CASSPGGVVGANVLTF.

CDR3 coding DNA: TGTGCCAGCAGTGAATGGCCGCTTCTCTATGGCTACACCTTC. The encoded protein is CASSEWPLLYGYTF. The rearrangement links TRBV25-1 to TRBJ1-2; no firm D call. Trimming removed 1 base from V and 4 bases from J, with 10 bases in between. Germline V gene data show CDR1 as MGHDK and CDR2 as SYGVNS. The CDR3 runs to 14 residues.